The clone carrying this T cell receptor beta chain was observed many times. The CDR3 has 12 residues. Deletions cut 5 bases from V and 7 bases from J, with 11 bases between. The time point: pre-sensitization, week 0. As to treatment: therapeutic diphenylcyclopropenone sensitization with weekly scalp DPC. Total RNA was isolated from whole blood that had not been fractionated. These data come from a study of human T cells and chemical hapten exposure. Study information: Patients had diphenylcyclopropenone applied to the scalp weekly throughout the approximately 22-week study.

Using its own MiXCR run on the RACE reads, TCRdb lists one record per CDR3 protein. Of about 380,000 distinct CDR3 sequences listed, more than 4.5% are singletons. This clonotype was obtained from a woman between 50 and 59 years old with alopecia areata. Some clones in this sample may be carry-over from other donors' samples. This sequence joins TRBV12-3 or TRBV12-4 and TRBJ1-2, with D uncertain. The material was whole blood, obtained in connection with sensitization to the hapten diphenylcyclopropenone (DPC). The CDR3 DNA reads TGTGCCAGCAGTCAGACTACTGGTGGCTACACCTTC. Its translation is CASSQTTGGYTF.